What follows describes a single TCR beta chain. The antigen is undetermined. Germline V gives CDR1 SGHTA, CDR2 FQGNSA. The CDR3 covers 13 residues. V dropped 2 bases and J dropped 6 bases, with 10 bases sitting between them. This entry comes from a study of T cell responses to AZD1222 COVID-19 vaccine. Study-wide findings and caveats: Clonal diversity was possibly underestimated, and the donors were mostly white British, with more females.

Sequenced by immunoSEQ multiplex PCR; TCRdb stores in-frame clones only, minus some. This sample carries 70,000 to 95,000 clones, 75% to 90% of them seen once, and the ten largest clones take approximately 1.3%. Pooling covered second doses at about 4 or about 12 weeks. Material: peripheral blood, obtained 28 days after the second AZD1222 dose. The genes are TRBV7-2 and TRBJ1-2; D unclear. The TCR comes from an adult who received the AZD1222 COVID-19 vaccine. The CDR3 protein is CASSLRRPDGYTF. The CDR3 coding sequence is TGTGCCAGCAGCTTAAGACGACCGGATGGCTACACCTTC.